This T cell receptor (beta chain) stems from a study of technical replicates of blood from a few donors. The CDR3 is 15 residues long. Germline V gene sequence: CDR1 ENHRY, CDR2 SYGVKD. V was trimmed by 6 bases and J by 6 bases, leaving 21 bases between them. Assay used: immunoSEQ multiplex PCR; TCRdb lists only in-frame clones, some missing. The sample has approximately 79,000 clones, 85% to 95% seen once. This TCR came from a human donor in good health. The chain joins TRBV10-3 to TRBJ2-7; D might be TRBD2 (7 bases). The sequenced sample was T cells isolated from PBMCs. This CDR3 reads CAIRRGGGDRGEQYF. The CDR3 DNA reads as TGTGCCATCAGGAGAGGAGGGGGGGACCGCGGCGAGCAGTACTTC.